Listed below are T cell receptor beta chains from one sample, sequenced in a study of shared clonotypes between healthy human individuals. Profiled with immunoSEQ multiplex PCR; TCRdb holds only in-frame clones, not every one. The table shows over a million clones, with 95% to 99% occurring only once. Sequenced input: naive CD4+ T cells sorted from blood. These receptors were taken from a man aged 25-45 years in good health. The CDR3 runs from the conserved cysteine through the conserved F or W. Each record gives: D gene, V gene, J gene, clone size, CDR3 length, CDR3 protein, CDR3 DNA. The D gene is left open where the match is weak. A row's size may be missing; if present it is once, few, many or a size class.

D: TRBD1
V: TRBV2
J: TRBJ2-7
size: -
length: 14
CDR3: CASSLQGFSYEQYF
DNA: TGTGCCAGCAGTTTACAGGGGTTCTCCTACGAGCAGTACTTC

D: -
V: TRBV11-3
J: TRBJ2-2
size: once
length: 12
CDR3: CASSSSAGELFF
DNA: TGTGCCAGCAGCTCTAGCGCCGGGGAGCTGTTTTTT

D: -
V: TRBV6-1
J: TRBJ1-2
size: -
length: 13
CDR3: CASSEVGNYGYTF
DNA: TGTGCCAGCAGTGAGGTGGGGAACTATGGCTACACCTTC

D: -
V: TRBV5-5
J: TRBJ2-7
size: -
length: 14
CDR3: CASSLVGLSYEQYF
DNA: TGTGCCAGCAGCTTGGTCGGGCTCTCCTACGAGCAGTACTTC

D: -
V: TRBV5-5
J: TRBJ2-3
size: -
length: 18
CDR3: CASSPKTGYWSYRDTQYF
DNA: TGTGCCAGCAGCCCCAAAACGGGCTATTGGTCCTATCGAGATACGCAGTATTTT

D: -
V: TRBV7-9
J: TRBJ1-3
size: -
length: 15
CDR3: CASRTGAGSGNTIYF
DNA: TGTGCCAGCAGGACGGGGGCAGGCTCTGGAAACACCATATATTTT

D: -
V: TRBV7-9
J: TRBJ2-7
size: -
length: 14
CDR3: CASSRWGEPYEQYF
DNA: TGTGCCAGCAGCCGCTGGGGGGAGCCGTACGAGCAGTACTTC

D: -
V: TRBV11-2
J: TRBJ2-7
size: -
length: 14
CDR3: CASSLDRQSYEQYF
DNA: TGTGCCAGCAGCTTAGATCGACAGTCCTACGAGCAGTACTTC

D: -
V: TRBV28
J: TRBJ1-4
size: -
length: 13
CDR3: CASSLDAPEKLFF
DNA: TGTGCCAGCAGTTTAGACGCCCCGGAAAAACTGTTTTTT

D: TRBD1
V: TRBV11-1
J: TRBJ1-2
size: -
length: 14
CDR3: CASSFSGTGYGYTF
DNA: TGTGCCAGCAGCTTCTCCGGGACAGGATATGGCTACACCTTC

D: -
V: TRBV11-2
J: TRBJ2-3
size: -
length: 15
CDR3: CASSPGVGSPDTQYF
DNA: TGTGCCAGCAGCCCCGGCGTAGGTTCCCCAGATACGCAGTATTTT

D: -
V: TRBV18
J: TRBJ1-2
size: -
length: 13
CDR3: CASSPDRYYGYTF
DNA: TGTGCCAGCTCTCCCGACAGGTACTATGGCTACACCTTC